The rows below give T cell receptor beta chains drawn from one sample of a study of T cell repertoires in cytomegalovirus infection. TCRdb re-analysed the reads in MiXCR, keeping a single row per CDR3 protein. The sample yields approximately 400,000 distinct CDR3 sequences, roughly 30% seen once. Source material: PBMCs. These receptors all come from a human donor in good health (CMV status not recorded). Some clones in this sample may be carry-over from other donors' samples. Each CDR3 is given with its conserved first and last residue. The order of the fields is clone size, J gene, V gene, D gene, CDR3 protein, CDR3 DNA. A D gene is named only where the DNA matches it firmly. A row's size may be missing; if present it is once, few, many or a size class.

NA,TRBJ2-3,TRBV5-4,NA,CASSHKTETLGGTQYF,TGTGCCAGCAGCCACAAGACAGAAACACTAGGTGGTACGCAGTATTTT
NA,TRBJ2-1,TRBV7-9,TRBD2,CASSLTSGGAYEQFF,TGTGCCAGCAGCCTGACTAGCGGGGGGGCCTATGAGCAGTTCTTC
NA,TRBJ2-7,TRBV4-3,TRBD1,CASSQVGDRVHEQYF,TGCGCCAGCAGCCAAGTCGGAGACAGGGTCCACGAGCAGTACTTC
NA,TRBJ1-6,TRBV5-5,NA,CASRTVYNSPLHF,TGTGCCAGCCGGACAGTCTATAATTCACCCCTCCACTTT
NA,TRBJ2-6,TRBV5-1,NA,CASRFQTASGANVLTF,TGCGCCAGCAGGTTTCAGACAGCCTCTGGGGCCAACGTCCTGACTTTC
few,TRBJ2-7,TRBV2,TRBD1,CASSVRIGQGTYEQYF,TGTGCCAGCAGTGTTAGAATTGGACAGGGGACCTACGAGCAGTACTTC
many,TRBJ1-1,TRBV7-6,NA,CASTRGENTEAFF,TGTGCCAGCACCAGGGGAGAGAACACTGAAGCTTTCTTT
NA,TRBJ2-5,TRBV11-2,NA,CASSRVYQETQYF,TGTGCCAGCAGTAGGGTCTATCAAGAGACCCAGTACTTC
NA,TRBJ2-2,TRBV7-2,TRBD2,CASSLAGGNTWELFF,TGTGCCAGCAGCCTAGCGGGGGGGAACACCTGGGAGCTGTTTTTT
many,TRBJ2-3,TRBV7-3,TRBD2,CASSLLAGGLDTQYF,TGTGCCAGCAGCCTACTAGCGGGGGGGCTTGATACGCAGTATTTT
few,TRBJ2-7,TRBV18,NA,CASSPAAQGTYEQYF,TGTGCCAGCTCCCCGGCGGCACAGGGTACCTACGAGCAGTACTTC
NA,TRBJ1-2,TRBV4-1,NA,CASSQDRAGLNGYTF,TGCGCCAGCAGCCAAGATAGAGCAGGTCTTAATGGCTACACCTTC
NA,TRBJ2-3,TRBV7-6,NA,CASSTNPRGGTNTQYF,TGTGCCAGCAGCACGAACCCGCGAGGAGGCACAAATACGCAGTATTTT
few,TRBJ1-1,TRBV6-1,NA,CASSERAGREAFF,TGTGCCAGCAGTGAACGGGCAGGGAGAGAAGCTTTCTTT
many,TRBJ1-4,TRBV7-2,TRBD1,CASTPSAGQGNEKLFF,TGTGCCAGCACCCCTTCCGCGGGACAGGGAAATGAAAAACTGTTTTTT
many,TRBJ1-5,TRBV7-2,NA,CASSFLLNQPQHF,TGTGCCAGCAGCTTTTTACTCAATCAGCCCCAGCATTTT
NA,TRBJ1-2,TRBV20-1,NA,CSASRADYGYTF,TGCAGTGCTTCCAGGGCGGACTATGGCTACACCTTC
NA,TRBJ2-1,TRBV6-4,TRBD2,CASSERGGSYNEQFF,TGTGCCAGCAGTGAGCGGGGGGGCTCCTACAATGAGCAGTTCTTC
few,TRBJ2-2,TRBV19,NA,CASMPPQGRTGELFF,TGTGCCAGTATGCCCCCGCAGGGACGCACCGGGGAGCTGTTTTTT
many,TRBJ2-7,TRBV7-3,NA,CASSLDGRGLDEQYF,TGTGCCAGCAGCTTAGACGGCCGGGGTCTGGACGAGCAGTACTTC
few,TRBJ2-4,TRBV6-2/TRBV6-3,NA,CASSSTSDIQYF,TGTGCCAGCAGCTCAACGTCGGACATTCAGTACTTC
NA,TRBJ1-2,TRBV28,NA,CASKPGTDSNYGYTF,TGTGCCAGCAAACCTGGGACCGATTCTAACTATGGCTACACCTTC